These T cell receptor beta chains were read from a single sample in a study of blood T cells in healthy people across ages. TCRdb reanalysed the 5' RACE reads using MiXCR and keeps one entry per CDR3 protein. The sample lists about 1.8 million distinct CDR3 sequences, 49% occurring once. The sequencing input was blood. The origin of the receptors is a woman between 35 and 50 years old in good health. The CDR3 runs from the conserved cysteine through the conserved F or W. Fields, in order: J gene, V gene, clone size, D gene, CDR3 protein, CDR3 DNA. D genes are given only for firm matches. The listing skips clone size in some rows; elsewhere it reads once, few, many or a size class.

j_call: TRBJ2-1
v_call: TRBV2
clone_size: -
d_call: TRBD1
cdr3_aa: CATPEDRGSDEQFF
cdr3_nt: TGTGCCACCCCGGAGGACAGGGGGTCCGATGAGCAGTTCTTC

j_call: TRBJ2-3
v_call: TRBV3-1
clone_size: -
d_call: TRBD2
cdr3_aa: CASSQGRTSGGLDTQYF
cdr3_nt: TGTGCCAGCAGCCAAGGGAGGACTAGCGGGGGGCTGGATACGCAGTATTTT

j_call: TRBJ2-3
v_call: TRBV7-7
clone_size: few
d_call: -
cdr3_aa: CASSSTDLSTDTQYF
cdr3_nt: TGTGCTAGCAGCTCGACAGATTTGAGCACAGATACGCAGTATTTT

j_call: TRBJ2-2
v_call: TRBV6-6
clone_size: -
d_call: -
cdr3_aa: CASSYRHANTGELFF
cdr3_nt: TGTGCCAGCAGTTACAGGCACGCGAACACCGGGGAGCTGTTTTTT

j_call: TRBJ2-5
v_call: TRBV7-3
clone_size: few
d_call: -
cdr3_aa: CASSLGGGGAEETQYF
cdr3_nt: TGTGCCAGCAGCTTAGGGGGTGGCGGCGCGGAAGAGACCCAGTACTTC

j_call: TRBJ2-5
v_call: TRBV29-1
clone_size: -
d_call: -
cdr3_aa: CSVDRQYF
cdr3_nt: TGCAGCGTTGACCGGCAGTACTTC

j_call: TRBJ2-7
v_call: TRBV10-3
clone_size: few
d_call: -
cdr3_aa: CAISEVQGGEPTYEQYF
cdr3_nt: TGTGCCATCAGTGAGGTACAGGGAGGGGAGCCAACCTACGAGCAGTACTTC

j_call: TRBJ2-3
v_call: TRBV10-3
clone_size: few
d_call: -
cdr3_aa: CAISDPSSQDTQYF
cdr3_nt: TGTGCCATCAGTGATCCATCTAGCCAAGATACGCAGTATTTT

j_call: TRBJ2-1
v_call: TRBV9
clone_size: -
d_call: TRBD2
cdr3_aa: CASSVSGGLDEQFF
cdr3_nt: TGTGCCAGCAGCGTATCGGGGGGGCTGGATGAGCAGTTCTTC

j_call: TRBJ1-2
v_call: TRBV7-9
clone_size: few
d_call: TRBD1
cdr3_aa: CASSRTGALDGYTF
cdr3_nt: TGTGCCAGTAGCCGGACAGGGGCCTTAGATGGCTACACCTTC

j_call: TRBJ1-6
v_call: TRBV20-1
clone_size: -
d_call: TRBD1
cdr3_aa: CSAQISGQGSSPLHF
cdr3_nt: TGCAGTGCCCAAATTTCAGGACAGGGAAGTTCACCCCTCCACTTT

j_call: TRBJ2-5
v_call: TRBV7-7
clone_size: few
d_call: TRBD2
cdr3_aa: CASSPGLAGATFQETQYF
cdr3_nt: TGTGCTAGCAGCCCCGGACTAGCGGGGGCCACCTTCCAAGAGACCCAGTACTTC

j_call: TRBJ2-1
v_call: TRBV5-1
clone_size: many
d_call: -
cdr3_aa: CASSLTVSSYNEQFF
cdr3_nt: TGCGCCAGCAGCTTGACCGTCAGCTCCTACAATGAGCAGTTCTTC

j_call: TRBJ2-7
v_call: TRBV20-1
clone_size: few
d_call: -
cdr3_aa: CSARATGASSYEQYF
cdr3_nt: TGCAGTGCTAGAGCTACGGGGGCTTCCTCCTACGAGCAGTACTTC

j_call: TRBJ1-2
v_call: TRBV7-4
clone_size: few
d_call: -
cdr3_aa: CASSLLNPYGYTF
cdr3_nt: TGTGCCAGCAGCTTACTAAACCCTTATGGCTACACCTTC

j_call: TRBJ2-5
v_call: TRBV5-1
clone_size: few
d_call: TRBD1
cdr3_aa: CASSRAGTGGRQTQYF
cdr3_nt: TGCGCCAGCAGCCGCGCTGGGACAGGGGGTCGTCAGACCCAGTACTTC

j_call: TRBJ2-7
v_call: TRBV2
clone_size: few
d_call: -
cdr3_aa: CASRGWGQSSYEQYF
cdr3_nt: TGTGCCAGCAGGGGGTGGGGACAAAGCTCCTACGAGCAGTACTTC

j_call: TRBJ2-1
v_call: TRBV6-5
clone_size: -
d_call: -
cdr3_aa: CASTSRGAGEQFF
cdr3_nt: TGTGCCAGCACGTCACGGGGGGCTGGGGAGCAGTTCTTC

j_call: TRBJ2-7
v_call: TRBV29-1
clone_size: -
d_call: -
cdr3_aa: CSVGGTPPLEEQYF
cdr3_nt: TGCAGCGTTGGTGGGACACCACCCCTTGAGGAGCAGTACTTC

j_call: TRBJ2-1
v_call: TRBV6-2/TRBV6-3
clone_size: -
d_call: -
cdr3_aa: CASSYRDSLGEQFF
cdr3_nt: TGTGCCAGCAGTTACCGAGATAGCCTCGGGGAGCAGTTCTTC

j_call: TRBJ2-4
v_call: TRBV15
clone_size: -
d_call: -
cdr3_aa: CATSREGSGAVQYF
cdr3_nt: TGTGCCACCAGCAGAGAGGGATCCGGAGCGGTGCAGTACTTC

j_call: TRBJ1-2
v_call: TRBV10-3
clone_size: -
d_call: -
cdr3_aa: CAIRDPGGGYGYTF
cdr3_nt: TGTGCCATCAGGGACCCCGGGGGCGGCTATGGCTACACCTTC

j_call: TRBJ2-7
v_call: TRBV7-9
clone_size: many
d_call: TRBD2
cdr3_aa: CASSLGGNYEQYF
cdr3_nt: TGCGCCAGCAGCTTGGGAGGGAACTACGAGCAGTACTTC

j_call: TRBJ2-1
v_call: TRBV2
clone_size: -
d_call: -
cdr3_aa: CASSETRGAYNEQFF
cdr3_nt: TGTGCCAGCAGTGAAACGAGGGGGGCATACAATGAGCAGTTCTTC

j_call: TRBJ2-7
v_call: TRBV5-5
clone_size: once
d_call: -
cdr3_aa: CASSRGTWNSYEQYF
cdr3_nt: TGTGCCAGCAGCCGCGGGACATGGAATTCCTACGAGCAGTACTTC

j_call: TRBJ2-5
v_call: TRBV5-1
clone_size: -
d_call: TRBD1
cdr3_aa: CASSQGDPQRETQYF
cdr3_nt: TGCGCCAGCAGCCAGGGGGACCCTCAGCGAGAGACCCAGTACTTC

j_call: TRBJ2-3
v_call: TRBV27
clone_size: -
d_call: -
cdr3_aa: CASRKTPGIAADTQYF
cdr3_nt: TGTGCCAGCAGGAAAACCCCCGGGATAGCCGCAGATACGCAGTATTTT

j_call: TRBJ2-3
v_call: TRBV4-3
clone_size: -
d_call: -
cdr3_aa: CACSHASGPAQYF
cdr3_nt: TGCGCCTGCAGCCACGCCTCGGGACCTGCGCAGTATTTT